The 9 T cell receptor beta chains given below trace back to one sample, sequenced in a study of Ad26.COV2.S vaccination and SARS-CoV-2 variants. Profiling relied on immunoSEQ multiplex PCR, and the TCRdb table lists in-frame clones only, not all of them. Among some 240,000 clones listed, 87% were seen once. Regarding treatment: roughly 19 received Ad26.COV2.S at low or high dose, single or two shots; about 5 received placebo; per-sample allocation not given. Samples were taken on day 63 after the first vaccine or placebo injection. The sequencing here drew on peripheral blood, taken in a trial of Ad26.COV2.S vaccine versus placebo. The receptors shown here come from a person aged 18-65 years who received the Ad26.COV2.S COVID-19 vaccine or a placebo.

The rearrangement links TRBV4-3 to TRBJ2-5; 8 bases are a match to TRBD2. V was clipped by 4 bases and J by 1 base; unmatched bases: 5. This CDR3 comprises 15 residues. The germline CDR1 and CDR2 sequences are LGHNA and YSLEER. CDR3 coding DNA: TGCGCCAGCAGCCCAGGACTAGCCCTCCAAGAGACCCAGTACTTC. This encodes CASSPGLALQETQYF.

The rearrangement links TRBV30 to TRBJ2-7; D perhaps matches TRBD1 (5 bases). Germline V lookup: CDR1 GTSNPN, CDR2 SVGIG (reference sequence). The CDR3 runs 13 residues. Between the trimmed V and J ends, which lost 0 bases and 5 bases, there was a span of 11 bases. The CDR3, as DNA: TGTGCCTGGAGTGTACCGGCAGGGAACGAGCAGTACTTC. Protein: CAWSVPAGNEQYF.

This chain uses TRBV2 with TRBJ2-1; 10 nucleotides agree with TRBD2. Trimming at V came to 7 bases and at J to 2 bases, leaving 11 bases not matched to a gene. The V gene's germline CDR1 is SNHLY and CDR2 FYNNEI. The CDR3 consists of 17 residues. The CDR3 region is CASKPQGGLAAYNEQFF. The CDR3 bases are TGTGCCAGCAAGCCCCAAGGTGGACTAGCGGCCTACAATGAGCAGTTCTTC. The full variable domain, rest sourced from reference TRBV2 and TRBJ2-1, is EPEVTQTPSHQVTQMGQEVILRCVPISNHLYFYWYRQILGQKVEFLVSFYNNEISEKSEIFDDQFSVERPDGSNFTLKIRSTKLEDSAMYFCASKPQGGLAAYNEQFFGPGTRLTVL.

The rearrangement uses TRBV12-3 or TRBV12-4 and TRBJ1-1, with D unresolved. This CDR3 is 13 amino acids long. Trimming stripped 6 bases from V and 0 bases from J, with 8 bases between. CDR3 in amino acids: CASSVEMNTEAFF. The CDR3 coding sequence is TGTGCCAGCAGCGTTGAGATGAACACTGAAGCTTTCTTT.

The chain couples TRBV5-1 to TRBJ1-4; TRBD1 matches at 7 bases. The CDR3 has 12 amino acids. The germline V gene encodes CDR1 SGHRS and CDR2 YFSETQ. V shed 3 bases, J shed 8 bases, and the junction held 1 base outside the gene matches. The CDR3 DNA reads TGCGCCAGCAGCTCGACAGGGGAAAAACTGTTTTTT. Its translation: CASSSTGEKLFF.

V gene TRBV10-3 combines with J gene TRBJ1-5; D not certain. The V end was cut by 0 bases, the J end by 0 bases, with 6 bases between. There are 15 residues in the CDR3. CDR1 is ENHRY and CDR2 is SYGVKD in the germline V gene. CDR3 coding DNA: TGTGCCATCAGTGAGTCTCCTTATAGCAATCAGCCCCAGCATTTT. This encodes CAISESPYSNQPQHF.

This chain uses TRBV4-2 with TRBJ1-5; TRBD1 is a possible D gene (5 bases). This CDR3 contains 15 residues. CDR1 LGHNA and CDR2 YNFKEQ come from the germline V gene. V lost 0 bases, J lost 5 bases, and 11 bases lay in between. CDR3 region: CASSQDGGEDQPQHF. CDR3 coding DNA: TGTGCCAGCAGCCAAGATGGGGGGGAGGATCAGCCCCAGCATTTT.

The chain employs TRBV24-1 and TRBJ2-1, with D possibly matching TRBD2 (6 bases). V shed 3 bases and J shed 7 bases, with 12 bases lying between them. This CDR3 spans 14 amino acids. The germline V gene has CDR1 KGHDR and CDR2 SFDVKD. CDR3 coding DNA: TGTGCCACCAGTGATAGCGGTCGGGGGAATGAGCAGTTCTTC. It codes for CATSDSGRGNEQFF.

The chain couples TRBV19 to TRBJ1-2, with TRBD1 as a possible D gene (6 bases). Germline V gene lookup returns CDR1 LNHDA and CDR2 SQIVND (reference sequence). V was clipped by 7 bases and J by 4 bases, with 10 bases between them. The CDR3 loop spans 12 amino acids. CDR3 sequence reads: CASNDRLYGYTF. Written as DNA, the CDR3 is TGTGCCAGTAATGACAGGCTCTATGGCTACACCTTC.